These 10 T cell receptor beta chains were sequenced from one sample in a study of cytomegalovirus exposure and HLA in healthy donors. A multiplex PCR was run with 60 Vbeta primers and 13 Jbeta primers. Clones were read by immunoSEQ multiplex PCR, and TCRdb kept only the in-frame ones, dropping some. The sample has approximately 120,000 clones; about 80% are singletons. The specimen sequenced was PBMCs. The receptors stem from a woman between 35 and 50 years old in good health and CMV-seropositive.

This chain joins TRBV18 and TRBJ1-2, with 9 bases that match TRBD1. Germline CDR1 and CDR2: KGHSH and LQKENI. The CDR3 is 15 amino acids. Losses at the gene ends were 1 base for V and 7 bases for J; bases not matched to a gene: 7. CDR3 sequence (DNA): TGTGCCAGCTCACCACGAACAGGGGGCGTAGGTGGCTACACCTTC. This encodes CASSPRTGGVGGYTF.

V is TRBV5-1 and J is TRBJ1-4; 9 bases match TRBD1. The CDR3 consists of 15 residues. CDR1 SGHRS and CDR2 YFSETQ come from the germline V gene. The V segment lost 4 bases and the J segment 8 bases; nucleotides outside the gene matches: 9. The CDR3: CASSNSGQGPEKLFF. The CDR3 DNA reads as TGCGCCAGCAGCAACTCGGGACAGGGTCCGGAAAAACTGTTTTTT.

CDR3 sequence: CASSLASDEKLFF. Written as DNA, the CDR3 is TGTGCCAGCTCACTAGCTTCCGATGAAAAACTGTTTTTT. V usage is TRBV18 and J usage is TRBJ1-4; D gene ambiguous. This CDR3 region has 13 residues. Germline lookup yields CDR1 KGHSH and CDR2 LQKENI. The V end lost 4 bases, the J end lost 6 bases, and 9 bases lay between the germline ends.

The chain couples TRBV2 to TRBJ1-6; 8 bases fit TRBD1. This CDR3 comprises 14 residues. Germline values: CDR1 SNHLY, CDR2 FYNNEI. The V gene end was trimmed by 6 bases and the J gene end by 10 bases; junction bases not matched to a gene: 8. The CDR3 is CASSRQGIKSPLHF. CDR3 sequence (DNA): TGTGCCAGCAGCCGACAGGGGATAAAATCACCCCTCCACTTT.

The V call is TRBV7-2, the J call TRBJ2-7, with D tentatively TRBD2 (5 bases). Trimming took 4 bases from V and 1 from J, leaving 8 bases between them. From germline, CDR1 is SGHTA and CDR2 FQGNSA. The CDR3 totals 13 residues. The CDR3 region is CASSSRGSYEQYF. The CDR3 bases are TGTGCCAGCAGCTCCCGGGGTTCCTACGAGCAGTACTTC.

The chain couples TRBV30 to TRBJ2-5; D remains unclear. In germline, CDR1 is GTSNPN, CDR2 SVGIG (reference sequence). This CDR3 comprises 13 residues. Deletions cut 0 bases from V and 0 bases from J, with 5 bases between. The CDR3 region has the DNA TGTGCCTGGAGTGTTGGCAACCAAGAGACCCAGTACTTC. Its protein is CAWSVGNQETQYF. The whole variable domain, filled in from reference TRBV30 and TRBJ2-5, reads SQTIHQWPATLVQPVGSPLSLECTVEGTSNPNLYWYRQAAGRGLQLLFYSVGIGQISSEVPQNLSASRPQDRQFILSSKKLLLSDSGFYLCAWSVGNQETQYFGPGTRLLVL.

The chain employs TRBV5-1 and TRBJ1-1; D is undetermined. CDR1 and CDR2 (germline): SGHRS, YFSETQ. The CDR3 loop spans 13 amino acids. Trimming left V 0 bases short and J 11 bases short, with 14 bases between. CDR3 sequence (DNA): TGCGCCAGCAGCTTGGAAGGCTCTAGGCGGGCTTTCTTT. Translating gives CASSLEGSRRAFF.

The rearrangement uses TRBV29-1 and TRBJ2-2; TRBD2 agrees at 11 bases. CDR3 length: 15 amino acids. Germline CDR1 and CDR2: SQVTM and ANQGSEA. With V trimmed by 4 bases and J by 7 bases, 8 bases remained unmatched. The CDR3 sequence: CSVGPPSGGHGELFF. The CDR3 DNA follows: TGCAGCGTTGGTCCGCCTAGCGGGGGGCACGGGGAGCTGTTTTTT.

This clone showed up just a few times. The CDR3: CASSTGRTGRYEQYF. In DNA form, the CDR3 reads TGTGCCAGCAGCACGGGGAGGACAGGGCGGTACGAGCAGTACTTC. The V gene is TRBV5-6, the J gene TRBJ2-5; 8 nucleotides align to TRBD1. The DNA matches TRBJ2-7 better at its end, which makes the J call doubtful. The CDR3 spans 15 residues. Germline values: CDR1 SGHDT, CDR2 YYEEEE.

The chain joins TRBV30 to TRBJ1-6, with 7 bases aligning to TRBD1. The CDR3 totals 13 residues. The V segment lost 2 bases and the J segment 11 bases; nucleotides outside the gene matches: 6. Germline-derived CDR1 and CDR2 are GTSNPN and SVGIG (reference sequence). The CDR3 loop reads CAWSLGQQTPLHF. The CDR3 DNA reads as TGTGCCTGGAGTTTGGGACAGCAGACACCCCTCCACTTT.